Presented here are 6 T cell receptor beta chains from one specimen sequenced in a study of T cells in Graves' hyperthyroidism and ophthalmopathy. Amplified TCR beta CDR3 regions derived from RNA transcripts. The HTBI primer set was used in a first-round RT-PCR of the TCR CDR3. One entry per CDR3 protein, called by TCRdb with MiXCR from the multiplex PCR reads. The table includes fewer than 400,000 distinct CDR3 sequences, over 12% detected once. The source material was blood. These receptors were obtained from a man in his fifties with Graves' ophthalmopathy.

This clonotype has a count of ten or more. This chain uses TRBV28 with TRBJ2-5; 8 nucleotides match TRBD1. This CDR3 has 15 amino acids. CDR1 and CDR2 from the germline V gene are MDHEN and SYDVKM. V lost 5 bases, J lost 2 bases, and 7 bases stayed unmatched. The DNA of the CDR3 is TGTGCCAGCAGTGTCAACTACAGGGGGCAAGAGACCCAGTACTTC. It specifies CASSVNYRGQETQYF.

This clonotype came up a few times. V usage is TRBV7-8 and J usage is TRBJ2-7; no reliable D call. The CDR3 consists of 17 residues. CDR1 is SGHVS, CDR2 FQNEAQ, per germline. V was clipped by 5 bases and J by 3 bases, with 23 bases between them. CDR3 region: CASSTPRARPNSYEQYF. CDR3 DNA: TGTGCCAGCAGCACCCCTCGGGCTCGCCCTAACAGCTACGAGCAGTACTTC.

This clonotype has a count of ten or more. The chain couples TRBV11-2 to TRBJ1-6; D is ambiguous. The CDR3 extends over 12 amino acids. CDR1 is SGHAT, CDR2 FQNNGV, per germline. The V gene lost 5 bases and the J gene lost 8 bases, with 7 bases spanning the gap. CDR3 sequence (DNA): TGTGCCAGCAGCAGACAAGATTCACCCCTCCACTTT. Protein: CASSRQDSPLHF.

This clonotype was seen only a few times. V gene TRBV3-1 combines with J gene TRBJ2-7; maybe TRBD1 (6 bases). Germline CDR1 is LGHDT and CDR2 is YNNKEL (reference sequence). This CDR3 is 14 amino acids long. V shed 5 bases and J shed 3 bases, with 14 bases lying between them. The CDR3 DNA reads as TGTGCCAGCAGCTTAGGGGGACAAAACTACGAGCAGTACTTC. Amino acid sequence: CASSLGGQNYEQYF.

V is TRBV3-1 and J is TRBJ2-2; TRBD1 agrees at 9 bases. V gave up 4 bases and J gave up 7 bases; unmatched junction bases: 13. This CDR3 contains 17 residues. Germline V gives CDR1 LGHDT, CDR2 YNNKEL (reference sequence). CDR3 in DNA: TGTGCCAGCAGCCCCCTACCCCTCCGACAGGGGGACGGGGAGCTGTTTTTT. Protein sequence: CASSPLPLRQGDGELFF. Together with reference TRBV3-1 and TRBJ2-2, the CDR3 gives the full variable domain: DTAVSQTPKYLVTQMGNDKSIKCEQNLGHDTMYWYKQDSKKFLKIMFSYNNKELIINETVPNRFSPKSPDKAHLNLHINSLELGDSAVYFCASSPLPLRQGDGELFFGEGSRLTVL.

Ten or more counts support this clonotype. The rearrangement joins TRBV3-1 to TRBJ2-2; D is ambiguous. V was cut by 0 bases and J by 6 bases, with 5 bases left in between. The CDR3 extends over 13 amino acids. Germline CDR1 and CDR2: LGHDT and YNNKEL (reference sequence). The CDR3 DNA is TGTGCCAGCAGCCAAGACTGGGCCGGGGAGCTGTTTTTT. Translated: CASSQDWAGELFF.